The 16 T cell receptor beta chains presented below share a single source sample, sequenced in a study of identifying expanded T cells in peripheral blood. Here immunoSEQ multiplex PCR was the method, and the copy in TCRdb shows in-frame clones only, minus some. The table has approximately 63,000 clones, around 87% seen once; the top ten hold roughly 5%. Sequences were obtained from blood. The receptor source for this set is a person between 18 and 75 years old in good health.

This chain joins TRBV28 and TRBJ1-5; a weak D match, TRBD1 (5 bases). Germline V gene data show CDR1 as MDHEN and CDR2 as SYDVKM. The CDR3 has 13 amino acids. Trimming stripped 5 bases from V and 6 bases from J, with 11 bases between. The chain's CDR3 is CASSPPGLQPQHF. For the CDR3, the DNA is TGTGCCAGCAGTCCCCCGGGACTTCAGCCCCAGCATTTT.

The rearrangement links TRBV7-9 to TRBJ1-1; D uncertain. Trimming left V 2 bases short and J 0 bases short, with 7 bases between. CDR3 length: 14 amino acids. Germline CDR1 reads SEHNR; CDR2 reads FQNEAQ (reference sequence). The chain's CDR3 is CASSLRQVNTEAFF. CDR3 in DNA: TGTGCCAGCAGCTTAAGGCAGGTGAACACTGAAGCTTTCTTT.

The chain joins TRBV9 to TRBJ2-2; perhaps TRBD1 as D (5 bases). The V end lost 0 bases, the J end lost 4 bases, and 10 bases lay between the germline ends. The CDR3 is 15 residues long. Germline V gives CDR1 SGDLS, CDR2 YYNGEE. CDR3 bases: TGTGCCAGCAGCGTAGGGTCACAGGCCACCGGGGAGCTGTTTTTT. Translating gives CASSVGSQATGELFF.

This clone has just a few counts. The chain combines TRBV6-4 with TRBJ2-1, with TRBD2 matching over 15 bases. The junction had 6 bases not matched to a gene; V was cut back by 5 bases and J by 10 bases. From germline, CDR1 is MRHNA and CDR2 SNTAGT. This CDR3 comprises 15 residues. CDR3: CASSRTSGGAEEQFF. The CDR3, as DNA: TGTGCCAGCAGTAGGACTAGCGGGGGGGCGGAGGAGCAGTTCTTC.

The DNA for the CDR3 is TGTGCCAGCAGCGTAGGGGACTTCTACAATGAGCAGTTCTTC. Its translation: CASSVGDFYNEQFF. The J gene is TRBJ2-1, the V gene TRBV9, with TRBD2 as a possible D gene (6 bases). The germline V and J ends were trimmed by 0 bases and 3 bases, with 7 bases remaining between them. This CDR3 comprises 14 residues. Germline loops: CDR1 SGDLS, CDR2 YYNGEE.

This clone showed up just a few times. This chain uses TRBV4-2 with TRBJ1-5; D may be TRBD1 (5 bases). Trimming cost V 1 base and J 6 bases, with 19 bases left between them. This CDR3 comprises 17 residues. Per the germline V gene, CDR1 is LGHNA and CDR2 is YNFKEQ. This CDR3 reads CASSQVRAASGGQPQHF. The CDR3 bases are TGTGCCAGCAGCCAAGTCAGGGCCGCCTCTGGGGGTCAGCCCCAGCATTTT.

The chain recombines TRBV6-4 with TRBJ1-3; D is uncertain. Trimming stripped 6 bases from V and 0 bases from J, with 12 bases between. This CDR3 has 15 residues. Germline V gene data show CDR1 as MRHNA and CDR2 as SNTAGT. CDR3 DNA sequence: TGTGCCAGCAGGCGTATGGGAACCTCTGGAAACACCATATATTTT. The encoded protein is CASRRMGTSGNTIYF.

DNA of the CDR3: TGTGCCAGCAGTTTATCATGGACTAGCTCCTACAATGAGCAGTTCTTC. Translated, it gives CASSLSWTSSYNEQFF. This chain uses TRBV27 with TRBJ2-1; 7 nucleotides match TRBD2. The CDR3 covers 16 residues. Germline V gene lookup returns CDR1 MNHEY and CDR2 SMNVEV (reference sequence). V trimming: 0 bases; J trimming: 0 bases; junction bases outside the gene matches: 2.

This chain connects TRBV14 to TRBJ2-7; 7 nucleotides match TRBD1. After removal of 1 base from V and 7 bases from J, the junction contained 13 bases not matched to a gene. The CDR3 contains 16 residues. CDR1 SGHDN and CDR2 FVKESK come from the germline V gene. DNA for the CDR3: TGTGCCAGCAGCCAAGTTTTGTCTTGGGCAGGGGGAGAGCAGTACTTC. Its translation is CASSQVLSWAGGEQYF.

This clone was observed once. V usage is TRBV6-5 and J usage is TRBJ1-1, with D tentatively TRBD1 (5 bases). Germline V CDR1 and CDR2: MNHEY, SVGAGI. The germline V and J ends were trimmed by 6 bases and 2 bases, with 13 bases remaining between them. This CDR3 has 14 residues. The CDR3 DNA follows: TGTGCCAGCAGCGCCGGGACGAAAAACACTGAAGCTTTCTTT. This translates into CASSAGTKNTEAFF.

For the CDR3, the DNA is TGTGCCAGCAGCTTGCGGCGGACCCAAGAGACCCAGTACTTC. This sequence encodes CASSLRRTQETQYF. V gene TRBV5-4 combines with J gene TRBJ2-5; D gene unclear. There are 14 residues in the CDR3. The V gene lost 1 base and the J gene lost 1 base, with 8 bases spanning the gap. Germline V gene sequence: CDR1 SGHNT, CDR2 YYREEE (reference sequence).

The V gene is TRBV2, the J gene TRBJ2-7; 7 bases are shared with TRBD2. Germline V gene lookup returns CDR1 SNHLY and CDR2 FYNNEI. The V segment lost 3 bases and the J segment 0 bases; nucleotides outside the gene matches: 5. The CDR3 runs 15 residues. As DNA, the CDR3 is TGTGCCAGCAGTGAGGAGAGACTAGCCTCCTACGAGCAGTACTTC. Translating it yields CASSEERLASYEQYF.

The rearrangement joins TRBV20-1 to TRBJ2-7; a possible D gene is TRBD1 (5 bases). Trimming took off 5 bases at V and 6 bases at J, with 11 bases between the two ends. Germline V CDR1 and CDR2: DFQATT, SNEGSKA (reference sequence). The CDR3 is 11 residues long. The CDR3 nucleotides read TGCAGTGCTCGCCCAGGGCCCGAGCAGTACTTC. Protein product: CSARPGPEQYF.

The rearrangement joins TRBV28 to TRBJ1-1, with 7 bases lining up with TRBD1. V dropped 5 bases and J dropped 1; count of bases not matched to a gene: 10. This CDR3 spans 16 amino acids. CDR1 is MDHEN, CDR2 SYDVKM, per germline. The CDR3 reads CASSTPTGAANTEAFF. The CDR3 DNA follows: TGTGCCAGCAGTACACCTACAGGGGCCGCGAACACTGAAGCTTTCTTT.

The chain carries TRBV6-1 and TRBJ2-4; 8 bases map to TRBD2. The CDR3 length is 19 residues. CDR1 and CDR2 from the germline V gene are MNHNS and SASEGT. V was clipped by 0 bases and J by 0 bases; unmatched bases: 10. DNA of the CDR3: TGTGCCAGCAGTGAAGCGGTGGGACTAGGGCGGCTAGCCAAAAACATTCAGTACTTC. This codes for CASSEAVGLGRLAKNIQYF.

The chain employs TRBV6-6 and TRBJ2-7; 8 nucleotides align to TRBD1. The V segment lost 0 bases and the J segment 3 bases; nucleotides outside the gene matches: 4. The CDR3 runs to 15 residues. In germline, CDR1 is MNHNY, CDR2 SVGAGI (reference sequence). The CDR3 bases are TGTGCCAGCAGTTACTCGCAAGGACAGGGCTACGAGCAGTACTTC. Amino acid sequence: CASSYSQGQGYEQYF.